This T cell receptor (beta chain) was recovered during a study of a mutant IDH1 vaccine in newly diagnosed glioma. Profiling relied on immunoSEQ multiplex PCR, and the TCRdb table lists in-frame clones only, not all of them. The sample carries under 40,000 clones, around 80% recorded once. The table lists this clone with a few counts. The antigen remains undetermined. Time point in this sample: week 35, safety follow-up. Each dose of the vaccine consisted of 300 ug of mutant IDH1 20-mer peptide, with topical imiquimod. This clonotype was sampled from a young woman with glioma. The material was PBMCs, obtained from a glioma patient whose treatment included an IDH1 peptide vaccine.

This chain's CDR3 is CASSRDSPPLEQYF. CDR3 bases: TGTGCCAGCAGTCGGGACTCCCCCCCACTCGAGCAGTACTTC. The chain couples TRBV6-5 to TRBJ2-7, with D perhaps matching TRBD2 (6 bases). Trimming removed 5 bases from V and 6 bases from J, with 17 bases in between. CDR3 size: 14 residues. CDR1 MNHEY and CDR2 SVGAGI come from the germline V gene.